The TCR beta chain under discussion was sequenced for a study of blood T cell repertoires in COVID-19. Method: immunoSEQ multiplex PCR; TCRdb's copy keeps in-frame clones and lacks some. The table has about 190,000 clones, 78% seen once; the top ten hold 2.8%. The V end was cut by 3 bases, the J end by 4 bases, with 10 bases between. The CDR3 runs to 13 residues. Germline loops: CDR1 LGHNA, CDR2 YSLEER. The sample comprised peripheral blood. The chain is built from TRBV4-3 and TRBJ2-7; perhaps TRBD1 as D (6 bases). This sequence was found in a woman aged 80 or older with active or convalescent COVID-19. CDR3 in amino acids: CASSQEGGYEQYF. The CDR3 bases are TGCGCCAGCAGCCAGGAAGGGGGATACGAGCAGTACTTC.